The 8 T cell receptor beta chains reported below all come from one sample, sequenced in a study of vaccination and CD4 T cells after COVID-19. No antigen is known for these receptors. The Oncomine TCR Beta short-read assay sequenced DNA from cultured CD4+ T cells. TCRdb independently ran MiXCR on the PCR reads; one entry per CDR3 protein. The sample consists of about 12,000 distinct CDR3 sequences, less than 60% of them appearing once. Treatment meaning: approximately 9-day PBMC culture with coronavirus spike peptide pools or control peptides (ViraFEST assay). The sample comprised CD4+ T cells from blood, cultured in vitro. The receptor set was obtained from a human donor who had recovered from COVID-19.

The rearrangement uses TRBV15 and TRBJ1-6; TRBD1 matches 7 bases. The CDR3 consists of 16 residues. Germline values: CDR1 LNHNV, CDR2 YYDKDF (reference sequence). J lost 4 bases, V lost 0 bases, and 3 bases had no gene match. CDR3 in amino acids: CATSREGQNYNSPLHF. The CDR3 DNA reads TGTGCCACCAGCAGAGAGGGACAGAATTATAATTCACCCCTCCACTTT.

This chain connects TRBV7-8 to TRBJ2-5, with D perhaps TRBD1 (5 bases). V was shortened by 0 bases and J by 5 bases, with 10 bases between the two germline ends. CDR3 length: 14 residues. Per germline, CDR1 SGHVS and CDR2 FQNEAQ. Written as DNA, the CDR3 is TGTGCCAGCAGCTTAGCCAGGGTCATTGAGACCCAGTACTTC. It specifies CASSLARVIETQYF. Supplemented by reference TRBV7-8 and TRBJ2-5, the full variable domain reads GAGVSQSPRYKVAKRGQDVALRCDPISGHVSLFWYQQALGQGPEFLTYFQNEAQLDKSGLPSDRFFAERPEGSVSTLKIQRTQQEDSAVYLCASSLARVIETQYFGPGTRLLVL.

The chain is built from TRBV10-3 and TRBJ2-5; a weak D match, TRBD1 (6 bases). V dropped 5 bases and J dropped 2 bases, with 12 bases sitting between them. CDR3 length: 14 amino acids. The germline CDR1 and CDR2 sequences are ENHRY and SYGVKD. The CDR3 is CAISNEGQQETQYF. The CDR3 nucleotides are TGTGCCATCAGTAATGAAGGACAGCAAGAGACCCAGTACTTC.

The V call is TRBV20-1, the J call TRBJ2-2, with TRBD1 matching 7 bases. The ends lost 6 bases at V and 7 bases at J; junction bases unmatched: 8. This CDR3 has 13 residues. In germline, CDR1 is DFQATT, CDR2 SNEGSKA (reference sequence). The CDR3 DNA is TGCAGTGCGGGGACAGTTTTTAACGGGGAGCTGTTTTTT. It is translated as CSAGTVFNGELFF.

The chain recombines TRBV7-9 with TRBJ1-1, with unresolved D. This CDR3 region has 14 residues. Trimming pared 5 bases from V and 10 bases from J, leaving 20 bases between. Germline V CDR1 and CDR2: SEHNR, FQNEAQ (reference sequence). CDR3: CASSPKGSLLGAFF. The DNA for the CDR3 is TGTGCCAGCAGCCCAAAAGGTTCCCTCCTTGGAGCTTTCTTT.

The chain combines TRBV15 with TRBJ1-1; D not resolved. This CDR3 contains 18 residues. V lost 3 bases and J lost 1, with 21 bases in between. Germline V gene sequence: CDR1 LNHNV, CDR2 YYDKDF (reference sequence). The CDR3 loop reads CATSRPAVGPGKNTEAFF. The CDR3 DNA sequence: TGTGCCACCAGCAGGCCGGCGGTAGGGCCCGGAAAGAACACTGAAGCTTTCTTT.

V gene TRBV10-2 combines with J gene TRBJ2-7; D call uncertain. This CDR3 is built from 14 residues. With 6 bases removed from V and 2 bases from J, the gap between germline ends came to 14 bases. CDR1 is WSHSY and CDR2 is SAAADI in the germline V gene. The CDR3 DNA sequence: TGCGCCAGCAGGACGTTACAAGGGCCCTACGAGCAGTACTTC. Translated: CASRTLQGPYEQYF.

This rearrangement joins TRBV11-2 to TRBJ1-4; D perhaps matches TRBD1 (5 bases). Trimming removed 0 bases at V and 8 bases at J, with 7 bases between. The CDR3 is 13 residues long. Germline V gene sequence: CDR1 SGHAT, CDR2 FQNNGV. The CDR3 region is CASSLDRGEKLFF. CDR3 nucleotides: TGTGCCAGCAGCTTAGATCGGGGCGAAAAACTGTTTTTT.